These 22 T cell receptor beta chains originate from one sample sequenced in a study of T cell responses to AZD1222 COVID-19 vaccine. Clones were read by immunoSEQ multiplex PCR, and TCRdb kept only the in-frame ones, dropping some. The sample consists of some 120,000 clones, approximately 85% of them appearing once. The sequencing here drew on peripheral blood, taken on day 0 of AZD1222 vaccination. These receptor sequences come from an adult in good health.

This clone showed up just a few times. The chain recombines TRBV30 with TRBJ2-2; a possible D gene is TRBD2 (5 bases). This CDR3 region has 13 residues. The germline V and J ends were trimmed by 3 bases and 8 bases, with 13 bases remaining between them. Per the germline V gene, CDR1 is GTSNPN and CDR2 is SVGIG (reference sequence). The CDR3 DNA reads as TGTGCCTGGAGCGCGGACTTCGCTGGGGAGCTGTTTTTT. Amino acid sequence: CAWSADFAGELFF.

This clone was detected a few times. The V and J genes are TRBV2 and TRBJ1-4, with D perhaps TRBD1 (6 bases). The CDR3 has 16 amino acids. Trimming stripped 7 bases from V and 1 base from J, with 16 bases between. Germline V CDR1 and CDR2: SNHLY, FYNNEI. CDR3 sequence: CASIPRVQGTNEKLFF. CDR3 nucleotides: TGTGCCAGCATTCCCCGCGTACAGGGAACTAATGAAAAACTGTTTTTT.

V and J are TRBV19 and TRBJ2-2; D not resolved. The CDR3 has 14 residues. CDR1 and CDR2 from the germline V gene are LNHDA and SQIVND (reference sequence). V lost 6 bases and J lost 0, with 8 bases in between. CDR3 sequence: CASRGTANTGELFF. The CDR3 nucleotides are TGTGCCAGTAGAGGTACGGCGAACACCGGGGAGCTGTTTTTT.

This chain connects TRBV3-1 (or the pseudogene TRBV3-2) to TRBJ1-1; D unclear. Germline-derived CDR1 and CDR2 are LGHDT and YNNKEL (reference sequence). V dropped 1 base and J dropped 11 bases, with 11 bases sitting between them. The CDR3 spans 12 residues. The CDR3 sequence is CASSQVDRMAFF. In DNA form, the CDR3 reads TGTGCCAGCAGCCAAGTAGACCGGATGGCTTTCTTT.

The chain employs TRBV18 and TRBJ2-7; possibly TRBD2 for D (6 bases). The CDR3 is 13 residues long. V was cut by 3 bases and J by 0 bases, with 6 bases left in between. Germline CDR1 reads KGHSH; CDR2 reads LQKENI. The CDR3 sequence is CASSPGSSYEQYF. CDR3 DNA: TGTGCCAGCTCACCCGGGAGCTCCTACGAGCAGTACTTC.

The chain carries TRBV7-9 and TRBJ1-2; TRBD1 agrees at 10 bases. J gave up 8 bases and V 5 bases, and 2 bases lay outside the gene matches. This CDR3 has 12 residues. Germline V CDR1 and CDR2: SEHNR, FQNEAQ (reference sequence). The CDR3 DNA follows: TGTGCCAGCAGCGCGACAGGGGGCGGCTACACCTTC. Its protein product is CASSATGGGYTF. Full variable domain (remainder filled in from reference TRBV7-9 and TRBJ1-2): DTGVSQNPRHKITKRGQNVTFRCDPISEHNRLYWYRQTLGQGPEFLTYFQNEAQLEKSRLLSDRFSAERPKGSFSTLEIQRTEQGDSAMYLCASSATGGGYTFGSGTRLTVV.

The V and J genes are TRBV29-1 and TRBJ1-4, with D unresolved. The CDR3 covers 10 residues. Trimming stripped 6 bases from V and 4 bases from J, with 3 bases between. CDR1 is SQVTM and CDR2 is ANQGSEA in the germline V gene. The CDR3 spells CSVGNEKLFF. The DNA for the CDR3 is TGCAGCGTCGGTAATGAAAAACTGTTTTTT.

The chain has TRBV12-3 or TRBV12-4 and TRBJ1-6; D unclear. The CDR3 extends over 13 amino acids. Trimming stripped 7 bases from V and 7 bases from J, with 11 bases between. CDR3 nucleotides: TGTGCCAGCACAATCACCCTAAATTCACCCCTCCACTTT. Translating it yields CASTITLNSPLHF.

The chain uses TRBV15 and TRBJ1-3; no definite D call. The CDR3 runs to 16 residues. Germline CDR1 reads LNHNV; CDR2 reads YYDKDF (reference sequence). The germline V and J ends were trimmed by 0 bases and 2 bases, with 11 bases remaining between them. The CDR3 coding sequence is TGTGCCACCAGCAGAGATTCGGTGCAAACTGGAAACACCATATATTTT. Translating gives CATSRDSVQTGNTIYF.

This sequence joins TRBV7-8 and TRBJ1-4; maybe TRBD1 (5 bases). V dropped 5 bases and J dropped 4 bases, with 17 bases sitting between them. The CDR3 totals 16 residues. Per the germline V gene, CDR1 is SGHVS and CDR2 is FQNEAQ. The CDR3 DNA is TGTGCCAGCAGCCCCACTCGAGGGGCCTTTAATGAAAAACTGTTTTTT. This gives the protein CASSPTRGAFNEKLFF.

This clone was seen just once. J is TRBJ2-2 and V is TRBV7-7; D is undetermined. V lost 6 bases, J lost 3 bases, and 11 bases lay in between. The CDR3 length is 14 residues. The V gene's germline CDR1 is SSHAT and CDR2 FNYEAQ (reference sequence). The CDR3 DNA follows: TGTGCCAGCAGGGAGAACACTTACACCGGGGAGCTGTTTTTT. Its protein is CASRENTYTGELFF. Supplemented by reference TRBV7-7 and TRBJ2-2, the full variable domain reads GAGVSQSPRYKVTKRGQDVTLRCDPISSHATLYWYQQALGQGPEFLTYFNYEAQPDKSGLPSDRFSAERPEGSISTLTIQRTEQRDSAMYRCASRENTYTGELFFGEGSRLTVL.

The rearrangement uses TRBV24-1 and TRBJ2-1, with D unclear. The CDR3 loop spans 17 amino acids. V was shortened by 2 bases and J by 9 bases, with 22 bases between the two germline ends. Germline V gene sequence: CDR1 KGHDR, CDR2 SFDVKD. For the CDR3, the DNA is TGTGCCACCAGTGATTCCATAGCACCGAAGGCGGCTAGTGAGCAGTTCTTC. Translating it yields CATSDSIAPKAASEQFF.

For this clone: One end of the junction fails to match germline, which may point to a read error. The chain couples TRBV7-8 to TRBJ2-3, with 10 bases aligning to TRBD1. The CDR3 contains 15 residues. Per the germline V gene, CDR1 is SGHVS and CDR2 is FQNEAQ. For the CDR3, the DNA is TGCTCTACAGCGTCGAGGGACAGGGGCTTAGATACGCAGTATTTT. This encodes CSTASRDRGLDTQYF.

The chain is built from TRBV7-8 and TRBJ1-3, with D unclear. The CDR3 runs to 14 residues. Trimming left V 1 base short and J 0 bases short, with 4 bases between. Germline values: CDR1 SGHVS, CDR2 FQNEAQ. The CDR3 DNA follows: TGTGCCAGCAGCTTAGACCACTCTGGAAACACCATATATTTT. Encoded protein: CASSLDHSGNTIYF.

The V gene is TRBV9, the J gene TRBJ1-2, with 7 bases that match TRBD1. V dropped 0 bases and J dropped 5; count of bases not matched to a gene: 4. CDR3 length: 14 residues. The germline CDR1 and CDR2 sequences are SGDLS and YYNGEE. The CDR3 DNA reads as TGTGCCAGCAGCGTAGCGAGACAGGGTTATGGCTACACCTTC. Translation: CASSVARQGYGYTF.

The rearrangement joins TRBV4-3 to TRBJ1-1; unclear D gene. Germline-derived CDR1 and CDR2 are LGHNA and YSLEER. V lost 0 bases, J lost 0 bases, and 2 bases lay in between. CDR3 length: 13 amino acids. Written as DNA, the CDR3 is TGCGCCAGCAGCCAAGAGGTGAACACTGAAGCTTTCTTT. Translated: CASSQEVNTEAFF.

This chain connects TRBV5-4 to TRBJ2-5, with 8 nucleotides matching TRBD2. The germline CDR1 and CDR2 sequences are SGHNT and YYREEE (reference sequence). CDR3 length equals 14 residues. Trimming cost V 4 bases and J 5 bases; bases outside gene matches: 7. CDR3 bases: TGTGCCAGCAGCCTGCGGGGGGCGGGGGAGACCCAGTACTTC. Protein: CASSLRGAGETQYF.

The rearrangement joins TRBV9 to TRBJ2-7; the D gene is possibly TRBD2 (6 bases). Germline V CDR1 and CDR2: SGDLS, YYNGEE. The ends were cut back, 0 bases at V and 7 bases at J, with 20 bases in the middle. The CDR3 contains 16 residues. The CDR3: CASSVGWRESPGEQYF. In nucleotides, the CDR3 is TGTGCCAGCAGCGTAGGATGGAGGGAGAGTCCGGGAGAGCAGTACTTC.

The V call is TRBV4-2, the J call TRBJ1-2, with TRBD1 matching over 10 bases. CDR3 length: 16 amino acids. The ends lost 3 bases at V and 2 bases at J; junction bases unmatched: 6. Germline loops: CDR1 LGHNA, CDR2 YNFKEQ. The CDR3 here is CASSHRRQGANYGYTF. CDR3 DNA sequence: TGTGCCAGCAGCCACCGCCGACAGGGGGCAAACTATGGCTACACCTTC.

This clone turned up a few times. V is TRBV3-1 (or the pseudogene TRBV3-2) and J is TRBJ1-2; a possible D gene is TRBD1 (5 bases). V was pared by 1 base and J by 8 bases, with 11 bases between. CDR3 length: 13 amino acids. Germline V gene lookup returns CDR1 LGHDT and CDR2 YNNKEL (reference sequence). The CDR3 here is CASSQGPTVGYTF. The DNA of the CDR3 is TGTGCCAGCAGCCAAGGCCCGACAGTGGGCTACACCTTC.

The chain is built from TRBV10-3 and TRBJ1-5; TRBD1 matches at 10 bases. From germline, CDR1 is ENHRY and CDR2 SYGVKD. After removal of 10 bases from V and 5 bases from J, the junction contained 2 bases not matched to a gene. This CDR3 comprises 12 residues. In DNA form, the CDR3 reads TGTGCCACCGGACAGGGGGATCAGCCCCAGCATTTT. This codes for CATGQGDQPQHF.

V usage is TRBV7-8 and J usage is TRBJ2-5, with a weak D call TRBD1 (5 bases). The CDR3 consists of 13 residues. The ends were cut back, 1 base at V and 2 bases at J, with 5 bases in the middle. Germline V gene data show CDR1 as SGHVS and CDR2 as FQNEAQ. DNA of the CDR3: TGTGCCAGCAGCTTAGGACAGCAAGAGACCCAGTACTTC. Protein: CASSLGQQETQYF.